This TCR beta chain was retrieved from a study of beta chain features in type 1 diabetes. Every bit of the isolated RNA underwent reverse transcription, so sequencing read expressed TCRB transcripts. TCRdb's copy holds only in-frame clones and misses some; the assay was immunoSEQ multiplex PCR. This table holds about 180,000 clones, more than 10% found once. Study findings and constraints: TCRB CDR3 length was moderately but significantly reduced in all four CD4+ subsets of Type 1 diabetes patients. The study found that naive, central memory and Treg TCRB repertoires appeared more similar in patients than in healthy donors.

This clone was seen only a few times. As yet, its antigen is unknown. Trimming pared 3 bases from V and 3 bases from J, leaving 19 bases between. The CDR3 consists of 16 residues. Germline loops: CDR1 SGDLS, CDR2 YYNGEE. Material: central memory CD4+ T cells from blood. The receptor's source is a woman aged 18-35 years in good health. The chain employs TRBV9 and TRBJ2-7, with D maybe TRBD1 (6 bases). The CDR3 loop is CASSASIPIGGYEQYF. The CDR3 nucleotides read TGTGCCAGCAGCGCATCAATCCCTATAGGGGGCTACGAGCAGTACTTC.